The clone carrying this T cell receptor (beta chain) was seen at least ten times. The missing CDR3 end, 3 residues past where the read stops, is filled in from the germline J gene. Data came from immunoSEQ multiplex PCR; TCRdb stores just in-frame clones and leaves some out. Observed in the sample are roughly 40,000 clones, none of them singletons. V lost 0 bases to trimming and J lost 4 bases, with 4 bases between them. The CDR3 sequence is 12 residues long. CDR1 SGHRS and CDR2 YFSETQ come from the germline V gene. These data belong to a study of T cell clonality in common variable immunodeficiency. Material: peripheral blood mononuclear cells. The receptor's source is a person aged 18 to 69 in good health. The genes are TRBV5-1 and TRBJ2-5; D gene unclear. The CDR3 bases that were read are TGCGCCAGCAGCTTGGAAGGAGAGACC. It encodes CASSLEGET. The full CDR3 reads CASSLEGETQYF. The full variable domain, completed using reference TRBV5-1 and TRBJ2-5, is KAGVTQTPRYLIKTRGQQVTLSCSPISGHRSVSWYQQTPGQGLQFLFEYFSETQRNKGNFPGRFSGRQFSNSRSEMNVSTLELGDSALYLCASSLEGETQYFGPGTRLLVL.